This is a list of T cell receptor beta chains from one sample in a study of control samples from healthy donors and cancer patients. This table comes from immunoSEQ multiplex PCR, and its TCRdb copy is limited to in-frame clones, with some not included. The data show under 85,000 clones, roughly 94% seen once. Source material: blood. All receptors come from a woman aged 40 to 50 in good health. Both conserved end residues are part of each CDR3. The D gene is left open where the match is weak. Only some rows state a clone size, as once, few, many or a class for expanded clones.

clone size,CDR3 length,D gene,V gene,J gene,CDR3 protein,CDR3 DNA
NA,14,TRBD1,TRBV14,TRBJ1-2,CASSRGQGNYGYTF,TGTGCCAGCAGCCGGGGACAGGGGAACTATGGCTACACCTTC
NA,14,NA,TRBV19,TRBJ1-1,CASSHGNMNTEAFF,TGTGCCAGCAGTCACGGGAATATGAACACTGAAGCTTTCTTT
NA,13,NA,TRBV24-1,TRBJ2-5,CATSAAAQETQYF,TGTGCCACCAGTGCGGCAGCGCAAGAGACCCAGTACTTC
NA,13,NA,TRBV11-2,TRBJ2-1,CASSLGWGPEQFF,TGTGCCAGCAGCTTAGGGTGGGGGCCCGAGCAGTTCTTC
NA,13,NA,TRBV18,TRBJ1-5,CASSPAVNQPQHF,TGTGCCAGCTCACCAGCGGTTAATCAGCCCCAGCATTTT
NA,14,TRBD1,TRBV29-1,TRBJ2-7,CSVQPGQGAYEQYF,TGCAGCGTCCAACCGGGACAGGGGGCCTACGAGCAGTACTTC
NA,14,TRBD1,TRBV2,TRBJ1-1,CASSGTGVGTEAFF,TGTGCCAGCAGTGGGACAGGGGTAGGGACTGAAGCTTTCTTT
NA,12,NA,TRBV6-4,TRBJ2-1,CASSGGSGYQFF,TGTGCCAGCAGTGGGGGCTCGGGGTATCAGTTCTTC
NA,15,NA,TRBV6-5,TRBJ1-1,CASSYSFQGSTEAFF,TGTGCCAGCAGTTACTCGTTTCAGGGAAGCACTGAAGCTTTCTTT
NA,15,TRBD2,TRBV7-6,TRBJ2-2,CASSPRLADTGELFF,TGTGCCAGCAGCCCCCGACTAGCGGACACCGGGGAGCTGTTTTTT
NA,13,TRBD1,TRBV12-3/TRBV12-4,TRBJ1-5,CATRDREGQPQHF,TGTGCCACCAGGGACAGGGAAGGTCAGCCCCAGCATTTT
NA,13,TRBD2,TRBV4-3,TRBJ2-7,CASSQGLAVEQYF,TGCGCCAGCAGTCAGGGACTAGCAGTCGAGCAGTACTTC
NA,12,NA,TRBV5-1,TRBJ1-1,CASKAMNTEAFF,TGCGCCAGCAAGGCCATGAACACTGAAGCTTTCTTT
NA,15,TRBD1,TRBV5-4,TRBJ2-1,CASSQGQHLRYEQFF,TGTGCCAGCAGCCAGGGACAGCACCTAAGATATGAGCAGTTCTTC
NA,14,NA,TRBV2,TRBJ1-1,CASRGQGFSTEAFF,TGTGCCAGCAGAGGGCAGGGTTTCAGCACTGAAGCTTTCTTT
NA,15,TRBD1,TRBV29-1,TRBJ1-1,CSVAGTGAGSTEAFF,TGCAGCGTAGCCGGGACAGGGGCCGGGAGCACTGAAGCTTTCTTT
NA,12,NA,TRBV30,TRBJ1-2,CAWSVPGYGYTF,TGTGCCTGGAGTGTACCCGGCTATGGCTACACCTTC
NA,16,TRBD1,TRBV15,TRBJ2-1,CATSTRWTGSLDEQFF,TGTGCCACCAGCACTCGATGGACAGGGAGTTTGGATGAGCAGTTCTTC
NA,15,NA,TRBV27,TRBJ1-5,CASSLWAATNQPQHF,TGTGCCAGCAGTTTATGGGCAGCTACTAATCAGCCCCAGCATTTT
NA,14,TRBD2,TRBV27,TRBJ2-1,CASSLSLTGREQFF,TGTGCCAGCAGTTTATCGCTCACCGGGAGGGAGCAGTTCTTC
once,14,NA,TRBV9,TRBJ2-7,CASSAQGNPYEQYF,TGTGCCAGCAGCGCCCAGGGGAACCCCTACGAGCAGTACTTC
NA,17,NA,TRBV19,TRBJ2-1,CASSIASGRRVWNEQFF,TGTGCCAGTAGTATAGCCTCCGGGAGACGGGTCTGGAATGAGCAGTTCTTC
NA,13,NA,TRBV6-5,TRBJ1-2,CASLDEANYGYTF,TGTGCCAGCCTAGATGAAGCTAACTATGGCTACACCTTC
NA,11,NA,TRBV2,TRBJ2-5,CASRVIQTQYF,TGTGCCAGCAGAGTTATCCAGACCCAGTACTTC
NA,21,TRBD2,TRBV4-2,TRBJ2-4,CASSQATRGEAGGAMGVIQYF,TGTGCCAGCAGCCAAGCGACCAGGGGCGAGGCGGGAGGGGCAATGGGGGTCATTCAGTACTTC
NA,11,NA,TRBV27,TRBJ2-7,CASRYGGEQYF,TGTGCCAGCAGGTATGGTGGCGAGCAGTACTTC
NA,14,TRBD2,TRBV7-9,TRBJ2-3,CASSSSRGADTQYF,TGTGCCAGCAGCTCCTCCCGGGGGGCAGATACGCAGTATTTT
NA,15,NA,TRBV30,TRBJ2-2,CAWSEDLGWTGELFF,TGTGCCTGGAGTGAAGATTTGGGGTGGACCGGGGAGCTGTTTTTT
NA,16,TRBD1,TRBV7-2,TRBJ1-5,CASSLAGTGLNQPQHF,TGTGCCAGCAGCTTAGCTGGGACAGGGTTAAATCAGCCCCAGCATTTT
once,13,NA,TRBV10-3,TRBJ1-4,CAISGQEGEKLFF,TGTGCCATCAGTGGACAGGAGGGTGAAAAACTGTTTTTT
NA,14,NA,TRBV28,TRBJ2-7,CASSFRFSSYEQYF,TGTGCCAGCAGTTTCAGATTTAGCTCCTACGAGCAGTACTTC
NA,17,TRBD1,TRBV5-6,TRBJ1-5,CASSLSGGSHSNQPQHF,TGTGCCAGCAGCTTGTCAGGGGGGTCTCATAGCAATCAGCCCCAGCATTTT
NA,14,NA,TRBV5-4,TRBJ1-2,CASSLDPANYGYTF,TGTGCCAGCAGCTTGGACCCGGCTAACTATGGCTACACCTTC
NA,13,NA,TRBV29-1,TRBJ1-1,CSVASGSWTEAFF,TGCAGCGTTGCCTCGGGGTCGTGGACTGAAGCTTTCTTT
few,12,NA,TRBV6-2/TRBV6-3,TRBJ2-3,CASSLNTDTQYF,TGTGCCAGCAGTTTAAACACAGATACGCAGTATTTT
NA,14,NA,TRBV19,TRBJ1-6,CASSSRDLHSPLHF,TGTGCCAGTAGTTCACGGGACCTTCATTCACCCCTCCACTTT
NA,12,TRBD1,TRBV10-3,TRBJ1-1,CASDRGGTEAFF,TGTGCCAGCGACAGGGGAGGCACTGAAGCTTTCTTT
NA,16,TRBD2,TRBV7-6,TRBJ2-2,CASRYIAGADTGELFF,TGTGCCAGCAGGTACATAGCGGGGGCCGACACCGGGGAGCTGTTTTTT
once,15,TRBD2,TRBV11-2,TRBJ2-5,CASSLVAGTPAAQYF,TGTGCCAGCAGCTTAGTAGCGGGGACTCCCGCGGCCCAGTACTTC
NA,13,NA,TRBV6-5,TRBJ2-1,CASRGAGFDEQFF,TGTGCCAGCAGAGGCGCGGGATTCGATGAGCAGTTCTTC
NA,14,TRBD2,TRBV6-5,TRBJ2-7,CASRIAGGQYEQYF,TGTGCCAGCAGGATAGCGGGGGGGCAGTACGAGCAGTACTTC
NA,16,NA,TRBV21-1,TRBJ2-2,CASLPLGQQGTGELFF,TGTGCCAGCCTCCCACTCGGACAGCAGGGCACCGGGGAGCTGTTTTTT
NA,15,NA,TRBV9,TRBJ1-1,CASSETGGGNTEAFF,TGTGCCAGCAGCGAGACAGGAGGAGGGAACACTGAAGCTTTCTTT
NA,17,NA,TRBV4-1,TRBJ1-6,CASSQTSRTEYNSPLHF,TGCGCCAGCAGCCAGACGAGCCGGACAGAATATAATTCACCCCTCCACTTT
NA,12,NA,TRBV19,TRBJ1-2,CASHNMGYGYTF,TGTGCCAGCCATAACATGGGCTATGGCTACACCTTC
NA,13,NA,TRBV19,TRBJ2-1,CASSIRSHNEQFF,TGTGCCAGTAGTATACGCAGTCACAATGAGCAGTTCTTC
NA,16,NA,TRBV4-3,TRBJ2-1,CASSQESAGSYNEQFF,TGCGCCAGCAGCCAAGAATCTGCGGGGTCCTACAATGAGCAGTTCTTC
NA,16,NA,TRBV27,TRBJ2-3,CASSLSWDSRTDTQYF,TGTGCCAGCAGTTTATCGTGGGACTCCCGCACAGATACGCAGTATTTT
NA,15,NA,TRBV28,TRBJ1-2,CASSLALRDNYGYTF,TGTGCCAGCAGTTTAGCCTTAAGGGATAACTATGGCTACACCTTC
NA,13,TRBD2,TRBV23-1,TRBJ2-5,CARYTSGQETQYF,TGCGCCAGGTACACTAGCGGCCAAGAGACCCAGTACTTC
NA,16,TRBD1,TRBV15,TRBJ2-5,CATSRELGAWTGTQYF,TGTGCCACCAGCAGAGAGTTGGGCGCATGGACAGGGACCCAGTACTTC
NA,13,NA,TRBV2,TRBJ1-2,CASSALGSYGYTF,TGTGCCAGCAGTGCCTTGGGTTCCTATGGCTACACCTTC
NA,16,NA,TRBV28,TRBJ2-7,CASSPTKWTVHYEQYF,TGTGCCAGCAGTCCGACAAAGTGGACAGTCCACTACGAGCAGTACTTC
NA,14,TRBD1,TRBV19,TRBJ2-2,CASSLWTGVGELFF,TGTGCCAGTAGTTTGTGGACAGGGGTCGGGGAGCTGTTTTTT
NA,14,NA,TRBV9,TRBJ1-6,CASSVEGDLSPLHF,TGTGCCAGCAGCGTAGAAGGGGATTTGTCACCCCTCCACTTT
once,17,TRBD1,TRBV5-4,TRBJ2-1,CASSPGTGIQRSDEQFF,TGTGCCAGCAGCCCCGGGACAGGGATTCAACGTAGTGATGAGCAGTTCTTC
NA,15,TRBD1,TRBV7-2,TRBJ1-6,CASSSYRGGNSPLHF,TGTGCCAGCAGCTCCTACAGGGGAGGTAATTCACCCCTCCACTTT